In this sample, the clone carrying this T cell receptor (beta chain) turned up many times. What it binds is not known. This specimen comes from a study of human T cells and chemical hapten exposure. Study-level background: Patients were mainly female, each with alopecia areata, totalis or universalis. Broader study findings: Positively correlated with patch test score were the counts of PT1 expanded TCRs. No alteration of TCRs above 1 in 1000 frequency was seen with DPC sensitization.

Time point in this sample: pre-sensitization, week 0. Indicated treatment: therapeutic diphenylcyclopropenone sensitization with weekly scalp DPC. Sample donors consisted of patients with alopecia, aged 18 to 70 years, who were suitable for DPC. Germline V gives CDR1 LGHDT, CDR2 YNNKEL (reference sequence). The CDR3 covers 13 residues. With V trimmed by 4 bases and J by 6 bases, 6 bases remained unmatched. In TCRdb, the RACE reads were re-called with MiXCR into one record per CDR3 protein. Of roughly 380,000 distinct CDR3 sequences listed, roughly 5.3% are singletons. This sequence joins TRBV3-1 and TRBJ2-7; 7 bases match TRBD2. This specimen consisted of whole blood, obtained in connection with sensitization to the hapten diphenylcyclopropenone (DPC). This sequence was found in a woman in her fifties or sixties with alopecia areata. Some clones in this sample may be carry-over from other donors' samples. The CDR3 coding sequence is TGTGCCAGCAGCCTACGCCCGGGGGGCGAGCAGTACTTC. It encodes CASSLRPGGEQYF.